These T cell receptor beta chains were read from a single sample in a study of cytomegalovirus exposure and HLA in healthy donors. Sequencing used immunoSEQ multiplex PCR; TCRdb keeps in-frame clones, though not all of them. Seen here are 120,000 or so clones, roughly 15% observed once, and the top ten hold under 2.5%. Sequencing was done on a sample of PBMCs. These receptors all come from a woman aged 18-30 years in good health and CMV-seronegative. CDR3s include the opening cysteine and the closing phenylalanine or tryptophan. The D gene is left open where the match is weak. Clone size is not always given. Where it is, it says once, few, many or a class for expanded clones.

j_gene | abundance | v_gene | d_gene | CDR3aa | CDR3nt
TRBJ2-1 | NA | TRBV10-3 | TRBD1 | CAIKGTGFNEQFF | TGTGCCATCAAAGGGACAGGGTTCAATGAGCAGTTCTTC
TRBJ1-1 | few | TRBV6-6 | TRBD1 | CASSSQGVGTEAFF | TGTGCCAGCAGCAGCCAGGGGGTAGGCACTGAAGCTTTCTTT
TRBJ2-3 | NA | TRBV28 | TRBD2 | CASSLGRYSRGVDTQYF | TGTGCCAGCAGCTTGGGCCGCTATAGCCGGGGGGTAGATACGCAGTATTTT
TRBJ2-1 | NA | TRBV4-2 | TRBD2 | CASSQGTSGGAYNEQFF | TGTGCCAGCAGCCAGGGGACTAGCGGGGGAGCATACAATGAGCAGTTCTTC
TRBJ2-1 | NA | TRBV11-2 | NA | CASSSLGRSSYNEQFF | TGTGCCAGCAGCTCCCTCGGTAGGAGCTCCTACAATGAGCAGTTCTTC
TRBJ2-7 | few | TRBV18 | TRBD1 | CASSTRGTGSYEQYF | TGTGCCAGCTCAACCCGCGGGACAGGTTCCTACGAGCAGTACTTC
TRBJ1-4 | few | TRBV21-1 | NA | CASSKACPGTVLDEKLFF | TGTGCCAGCAGCAAAGCGTGCCCCGGGACAGTCTTAGATGAAAAACTGTTTTTT
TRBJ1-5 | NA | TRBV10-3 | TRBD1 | CAISGTGDNQPQHF | TGTGCCATCAGTGGGACAGGGGATAATCAGCCCCAGCATTTT
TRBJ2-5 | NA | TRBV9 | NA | CASSVLAGAQETQYF | TGTGCCAGCAGCGTATTGGCTGGGGCGCAGGAGACCCAGTACTTC
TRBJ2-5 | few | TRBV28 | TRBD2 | CASSPGLAFQETQYF | TGTGCCAGCAGCCCGGGACTAGCGTTTCAAGAGACCCAGTACTTC
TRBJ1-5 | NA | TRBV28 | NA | CASSLSPGKGLVGNQPQHF | TGTGCCAGCAGTTTATCGCCAGGGAAGGGTCTAGTCGGCAATCAGCCCCAGCATTTT
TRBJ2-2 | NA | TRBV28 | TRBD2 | CASLAGGPTGELFF | TGTGCCAGCCTAGCGGGAGGGCCAACCGGGGAGCTGTTTTTT
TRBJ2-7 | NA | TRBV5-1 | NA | CASSLVGSPNEQYF | TGCGCCAGCAGCTTGGTGGGCAGTCCCAACGAGCAGTACTTC
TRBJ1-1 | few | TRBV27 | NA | CASTTGNTEAFF | TGTGCCAGCACAACAGGGAACACTGAAGCTTTCTTT
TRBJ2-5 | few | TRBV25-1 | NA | CASSSPGQTVGGTQYF | TGTGCCAGCAGTTCACCGGGCCAGACTGTGGGAGGGACCCAGTACTTC
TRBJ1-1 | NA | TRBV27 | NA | CASSLKQVPTEAFF | TGTGCCAGCAGCCTAAAACAGGTTCCCACTGAAGCTTTCTTT
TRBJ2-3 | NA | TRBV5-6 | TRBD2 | CASSFEGGGAPDTQYF | TGTGCCAGCAGCTTTGAGGGCGGGGGGGCCCCAGATACGCAGTATTTT
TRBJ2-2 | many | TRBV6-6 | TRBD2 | CASSPRGTTNTGELFF | TGTGCCAGCAGTCCGCGTGGGACTACGAACACCGGGGAGCTGTTTTTT
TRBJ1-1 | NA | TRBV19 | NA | CASSTLPRTEAFF | TGTGCCAGTAGTACTCTGCCGAGGACTGAAGCTTTCTTT
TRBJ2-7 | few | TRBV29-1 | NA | CSVRAAGGREQYF | TGCAGCGTTCGAGCGGCAGGCGGCCGCGAGCAGTACTTC
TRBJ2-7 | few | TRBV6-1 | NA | CASSEHGFGGYF | TGTGCCAGCAGTGAACATGGGTTCGGGGGGTACTTC
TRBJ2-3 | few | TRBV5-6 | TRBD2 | CASIRGVTDTQYF | TGTGCCAGCATACGGGGGGTCACAGATACGCAGTATTTT
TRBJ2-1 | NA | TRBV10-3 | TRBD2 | CAISESLAGFYNEQFF | TGTGCCATCAGTGAGTCCCTAGCGGGGTTCTACAATGAGCAGTTCTTC
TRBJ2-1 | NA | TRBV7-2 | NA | CASAPGGPHYNEQFF | TGTGCCAGCGCCCCCGGGGGACCCCACTACAATGAGCAGTTCTTC
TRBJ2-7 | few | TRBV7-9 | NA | CASSGGAGGIYEQYF | TGTGCCAGCAGCGGGGGGGCCGGGGGTATCTACGAGCAGTACTTC
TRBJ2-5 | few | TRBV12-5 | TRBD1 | CASGFGTGSGEETQYF | TGTGCTAGTGGTTTTGGGACAGGGTCCGGGGAAGAGACCCAGTACTTC
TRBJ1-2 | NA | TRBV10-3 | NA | CANSPGDYGYTF | TGTGCCAACTCCCCAGGCGACTATGGCTACACCTTC
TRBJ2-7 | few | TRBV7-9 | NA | CASSTTYEQYF | TGTGCCAGCAGCACAACGTACGAGCAGTACTTC
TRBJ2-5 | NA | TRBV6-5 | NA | CASSYGTQQETQYF | TGTGCCAGCAGTTATGGGACTCAACAAGAGACCCAGTACTTC
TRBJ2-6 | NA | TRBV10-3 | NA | CAISESPGSGANVLTF | TGTGCCATCAGTGAGTCGCCGGGCTCTGGGGCCAACGTCCTGACTTTC
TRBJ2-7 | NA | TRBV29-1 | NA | CSVEGTTNYEQYF | TGCAGCGTTGAGGGGACAACTAACTACGAGCAGTACTTC
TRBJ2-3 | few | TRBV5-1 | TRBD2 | CASSPGGRLTSTDTQYF | TGCGCCAGCAGCCCGGGAGGACGCCTAACTAGCACAGATACGCAGTATTTT
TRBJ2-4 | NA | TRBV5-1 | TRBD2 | CASSWTSAAKNIQYF | TGCGCCAGCAGCTGGACTAGCGCGGCCAAAAACATTCAGTACTTC
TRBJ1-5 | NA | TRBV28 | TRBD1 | CASSPWDRGREQPQHF | TGTGCCAGCAGTCCGTGGGACAGGGGAAGGGAACAGCCCCAGCATTTT
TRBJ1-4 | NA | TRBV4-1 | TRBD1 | CASSQQRTGGNEKLFF | TGCGCCAGCAGCCAGCAACGGACAGGGGGAAATGAAAAACTGTTTTTT
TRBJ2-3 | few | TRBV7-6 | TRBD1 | CASSAGTGASDTQYF | TGTGCCAGCAGCGCCGGGACAGGGGCATCGGATACGCAGTATTTT
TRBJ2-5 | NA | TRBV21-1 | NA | CASSKVQNRSQETQYF | TGTGCCAGCAGCAAAGTGCAGAACAGGAGTCAAGAGACCCAGTACTTC
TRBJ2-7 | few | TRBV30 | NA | CACRRDYEQYF | TGTGCCTGCCGGAGGGACTACGAGCAGTACTTC
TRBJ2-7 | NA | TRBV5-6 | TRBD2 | CASSQVAGRTYEQYF | TGTGCCAGCAGCCAGGTAGCGGGTCGAACCTACGAGCAGTACTTC
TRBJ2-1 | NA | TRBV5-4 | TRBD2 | CASSSGLAGLGAYNEQFF | TGTGCCAGCAGCTCGGGACTAGCGGGTCTCGGGGCCTACAATGAGCAGTTCTTC
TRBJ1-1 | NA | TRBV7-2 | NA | CASSLAGGSGTEAFF | TGTGCCAGCAGCTTAGCTGGGGGGTCGGGCACTGAAGCTTTCTTT
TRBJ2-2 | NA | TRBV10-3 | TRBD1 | CAISEPGQGVTGELFF | TGTGCCATCAGTGAACCGGGACAGGGAGTCACCGGGGAGCTGTTTTTT
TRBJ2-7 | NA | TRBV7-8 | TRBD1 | CASSLPSRTGGLGEQYF | TGTGCCAGCAGCCTGCCTTCTAGGACAGGGGGCCTGGGCGAGCAGTACTTC
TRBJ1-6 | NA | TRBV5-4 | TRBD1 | CASSPDRAYNSPLHF | TGTGCCAGCAGTCCCGACAGGGCCTATAATTCACCCCTCCACTTT
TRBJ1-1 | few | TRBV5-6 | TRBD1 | CASSALDRGLTEAFF | TGTGCCAGCAGCGCCCTGGACAGGGGGCTTACTGAAGCTTTCTTT
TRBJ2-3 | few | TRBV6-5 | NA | CASSYLNAGTDTQYF | TGTGCCAGCAGTTACCTAAACGCTGGCACAGATACGCAGTATTTT
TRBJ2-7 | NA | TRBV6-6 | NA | CASRPTGTHAYEQYF | TGTGCCAGCAGGCCCACGGGTACCCACGCCTACGAGCAGTACTTC
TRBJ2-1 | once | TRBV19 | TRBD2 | CASSPSGRGNEQFF | TGTGCCAGTAGTCCTAGCGGGAGGGGGAATGAGCAGTTCTTC
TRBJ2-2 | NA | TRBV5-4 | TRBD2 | CASSINFRGGANTGELFF | TGTGCCAGCAGCATCAATTTTCGCGGGGGGGCGAACACCGGGGAGCTGTTTTTT
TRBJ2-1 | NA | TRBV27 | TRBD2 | CASSPRGTSAYNEQFF | TGTGCCAGCAGCCCTAGGGGGACTAGCGCATACAATGAGCAGTTCTTC
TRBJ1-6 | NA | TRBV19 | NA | CASSMVTYGSPLHF | TGTGCCAGTAGTATGGTGACATACGGATCACCCCTCCACTTT
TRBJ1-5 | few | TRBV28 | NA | CASSPLRGARQPQHF | TGTGCCAGCAGTCCCCTCAGGGGTGCCCGACAGCCCCAGCATTTT
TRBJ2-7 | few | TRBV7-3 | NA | CASSSQGFDEQYF | TGTGCCAGCAGCTCACAGGGCTTCGACGAGCAGTACTTC
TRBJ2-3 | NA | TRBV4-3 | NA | CASSQDGRWSTDTQYF | TGCGCCAGCAGCCAAGATGGTAGATGGAGCACAGATACGCAGTATTTT
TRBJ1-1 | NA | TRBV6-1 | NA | CASSEGRGGAKNTEAFF | TGTGCCAGCAGTGAAGGGCGGGGCGGGGCGAAGAACACTGAAGCTTTCTTT
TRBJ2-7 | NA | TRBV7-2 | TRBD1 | CASSPDRGLLYEQYF | TGTGCCAGCAGCCCGGACAGGGGTCTTTTGTACGAGCAGTACTTC
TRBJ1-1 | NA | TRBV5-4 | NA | CASSLRTAASTEAFF | TGTGCCAGCAGCCTCCGGACAGCTGCCAGCACTGAAGCTTTCTTT